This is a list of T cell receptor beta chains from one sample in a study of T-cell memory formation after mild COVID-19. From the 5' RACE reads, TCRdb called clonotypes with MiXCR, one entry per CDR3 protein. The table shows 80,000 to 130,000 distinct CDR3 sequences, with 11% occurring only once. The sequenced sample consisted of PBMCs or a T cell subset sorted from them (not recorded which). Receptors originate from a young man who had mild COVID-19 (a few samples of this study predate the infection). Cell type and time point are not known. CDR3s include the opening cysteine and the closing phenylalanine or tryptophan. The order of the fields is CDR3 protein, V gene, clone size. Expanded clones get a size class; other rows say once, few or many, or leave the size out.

CDR3 protein: CASSQGSIDGYTF
V gene: TRBV6-2/TRBV6-3
clone size: few

CDR3 protein: CASSSGQGRYTEAFF
V gene: TRBV4-1
clone size: -

CDR3 protein: CASLPQGGGTDTQYF
V gene: TRBV27
clone size: -

CDR3 protein: CASSPRDSGGTQYF
V gene: TRBV4-1
clone size: few

CDR3 protein: CASSPSKAGELFF
V gene: TRBV28
clone size: -

CDR3 protein: CASSSPTGELFF
V gene: TRBV4-3
clone size: -

CDR3 protein: CASTYRERGLPTNEQFF
V gene: TRBV2
clone size: once

CDR3 protein: CASTLGRGPQPQHF
V gene: TRBV2
clone size: few

CDR3 protein: CASTTSGTVNTGELFF
V gene: TRBV6-6
clone size: -

CDR3 protein: CASSRTTSGHYNEQFF
V gene: TRBV3-1
clone size: many

CDR3 protein: CASSLGAGSNQPQHF
V gene: TRBV7-6
clone size: -

CDR3 protein: CASSVEGVHQETQYF
V gene: TRBV9
clone size: -

CDR3 protein: CASSLGPPPGTGVEGYTF
V gene: TRBV7-2
clone size: -

CDR3 protein: CSGARGDYGYTF
V gene: TRBV20-1
clone size: -

CDR3 protein: CASTAGQGVSEQFF
V gene: TRBV5-4
clone size: -

CDR3 protein: CASSLGSPNTQYF
V gene: TRBV12-3/TRBV12-4
clone size: many

CDR3 protein: CASSRPGTSGGAWVDTQYF
V gene: TRBV7-9
clone size: few

CDR3 protein: CASSRDRDRLSLNEQFF
V gene: TRBV4-3
clone size: -

CDR3 protein: CASSGWGRTEAFF
V gene: TRBV25-1
clone size: few

CDR3 protein: CASSFHGQGYNEQFF
V gene: TRBV7-9
clone size: -

CDR3 protein: CACGQDLTEAFF
V gene: TRBV30
clone size: once

CDR3 protein: CASSVFAGTETGNEQFF
V gene: TRBV9
clone size: -

CDR3 protein: CSAPQGWVPPGTSGGDTDTQYF
V gene: TRBV20-1
clone size: few

CDR3 protein: CASSTRLEIGSEGEQFF
V gene: TRBV7-6
clone size: -

CDR3 protein: CASSYPGQGNYGYTF
V gene: TRBV7-9
clone size: -

CDR3 protein: CASSLTGYNEKLFF
V gene: TRBV5-1
clone size: -

CDR3 protein: CASSSTGTGGGYTDTQYF
V gene: TRBV7-3
clone size: few

CDR3 protein: CSASPLSTDTQYF
V gene: TRBV29-1
clone size: few

CDR3 protein: CASSPPNAGANNEQFF
V gene: TRBV12-3/TRBV12-4
clone size: -

CDR3 protein: CASSLSSGGLSGTDTQYF
V gene: TRBV28
clone size: -

CDR3 protein: CASSLAPRLETQYF
V gene: TRBV12-3/TRBV12-4
clone size: -

CDR3 protein: CASSLSPGPYEQYF
V gene: TRBV27
clone size: few

CDR3 protein: CASSQDWSVMAEQFF
V gene: TRBV3-1
clone size: few

CDR3 protein: CASSLVTWTAISGANVLTF
V gene: TRBV5-1
clone size: few

CDR3 protein: CSALRSYEQYF
V gene: TRBV20-1
clone size: few

CDR3 protein: CASSLEGAATGELFF
V gene: TRBV7-3
clone size: many

CDR3 protein: CASSLAFLAYNSPLHF
V gene: TRBV12-3/TRBV12-4
clone size: few

CDR3 protein: CASSLFPAGAQETQYF
V gene: TRBV12-3/TRBV12-4
clone size: -

CDR3 protein: CASSLTGGALETQYF
V gene: TRBV5-4
clone size: few

CDR3 protein: CASSLNSGGAETQYF
V gene: TRBV5-5
clone size: -

CDR3 protein: CSVEADRGGYEQYF
V gene: TRBV29-1
clone size: once

CDR3 protein: CAISESMISGATDTQYF
V gene: TRBV10-3
clone size: few

CDR3 protein: CASRDLAGTDTQYF
V gene: TRBV2
clone size: many

CDR3 protein: CSAEPPGSDRVFADTQYF
V gene: TRBV29-1
clone size: -

CDR3 protein: CASSPTRFNEQFF
V gene: TRBV7-2
clone size: many

CDR3 protein: CASSLGTGPQETQYF
V gene: TRBV7-9
clone size: -

CDR3 protein: CASSQSTGFGQPQHF
V gene: TRBV27
clone size: few

CDR3 protein: CASSLGTGGTEETQYF
V gene: TRBV7-9
clone size: -

CDR3 protein: CASSLGLAGQETQYF
V gene: TRBV7-3
clone size: many

CDR3 protein: CASSAGRMLNEKMFF
V gene: TRBV3-1
clone size: few

CDR3 protein: CASTDVPDEQYF
V gene: TRBV10-2
clone size: few

CDR3 protein: CASSPAVGVNEKLFF
V gene: TRBV4-1
clone size: few